This T cell receptor beta chain was recorded in a study of T cell responses to AZD1222 COVID-19 vaccine. Study-wide context: The study pooled second doses at about 4 or about 12 weeks. Regarding the study as a whole: When two AZD1222 doses had been given, Spike-specific TCR breadth and depth rose. Donors, mostly white British, included more females; clonal diversity was possibly underestimated. Repertoire sampling occurred only after the peak T cell response.

This clone is a singleton in its sample. Its antigen is currently unknown. The repertoire was sequenced with immunoSEQ multiplex PCR; TCRdb's copy has only in-frame clones and lacks some. Seen here are some 90,000 clones, around 86% observed once, and the top ten hold 2% to 2.5%. The V gene's germline CDR1 is SEHNR and CDR2 FQNEAQ (reference sequence). The CDR3 is made up of 14 amino acids. Between the trimmed V and J ends, which lost 5 bases and 5 bases, there was a span of 10 bases. This material consisted of peripheral blood, taken on day 0 of AZD1222 vaccination. The receptor was derived from an adult in good health. This sequence joins TRBV7-9 and TRBJ1-6; the D is unclear. The CDR3 sequence: CASSGWTDNSPLHF. In DNA form, the CDR3 reads TGTGCCAGCAGCGGTTGGACGGATAATTCACCCCTCCACTTT.